This TCR beta chain was retrieved from a study of T-cell memory formation after mild COVID-19. A single record per CDR3 protein comes from TCRdb applying MiXCR to the 5' RACE reads. This sample has a few hundred thousand distinct CDR3 sequences, with roughly a fifth found just once. The table lists this clonotype with a few counts. The sample taken for sequencing was PBMCs or a T cell subset sorted from them (not recorded which). The receptor was derived from a man aged 18 to 35 who had mild COVID-19 (a few samples of this study predate the infection). Cell type and time point are not known.

CDR3 region: CASSLALTVTGELFF. DNA of the CDR3: TGTGCCAGCAGCTTGGCTCTTACAGTCACCGGGGAGCTGTTTTTT. The chain carries TRBV5-5 and TRBJ2-2, with D uncertain. The CDR3 is made up of 15 amino acids. Germline assignment: CDR1 SGHKS and CDR2 YYEKEE (reference sequence). V was shortened by 0 bases and J by 4 bases, with 10 bases between the two germline ends.